These 26 T cell receptor beta chains were all obtained from the same sample, sequenced in a study of beta chain features in type 1 diabetes. Expressed TCRB transcripts were sequenced, since all the RNA that had been isolated was reverse transcribed. Clones were sequenced by immunoSEQ multiplex PCR, and TCRdb holds only the in-frame ones, with some missing. The sample lists about 140,000 clones, approximately 9.8% occurring once. The sample consisted of central memory CD4+ T cells from blood. The receptors were gathered from a middle-aged woman in good health.

J is TRBJ2-7 and V is TRBV21-1; the D call of TRBD1 is as the table states it, not checked on the DNA. TRBV21-1 is recorded as a pseudogene. The CDR3 spans 18 residues. The CDR3: CASSKGPRTGQYRYEQYF. CDR3 nucleotide sequence: TGTGCCAGCAGCAAAGGCCCCAGGACAGGTCAATACCGGTACGAGCAGTACTTC.

This clone was counted only a few times. The rearrangement joins TRBV5-8 to TRBJ2-5, with 14 bases identical to TRBD2. J gave up 5 bases and V 0 bases, and 15 bases lay outside the gene matches. CDR1 and CDR2 (germline): SGHTS, YDEGEE. The CDR3 loop spans 20 amino acids. CDR3 sequence reads: CASSLVLGLAGGELKETQYF. As DNA, the CDR3 is TGTGCCAGCAGCTTGGTGCTTGGACTAGCGGGGGGCGAGCTCAAGGAGACCCAGTACTTC.

This clone was counted a few times. The chain links TRBV18 to TRBJ2-1; D call uncertain. The germline V gene has CDR1 KGHSH and CDR2 LQKENI. V lost 3 bases, J lost 5 bases, and 8 bases lay in between. The CDR3 extends over 13 amino acids. CDR3 nucleotides: TGTGCCAGCTCACCCCAGGTGGACAATGAGCAGTTCTTC. Encoded protein: CASSPQVDNEQFF.

This clone was observed a handful of times. This chain uses TRBV7-9 with TRBJ2-1; D remains unclear. Trimming took off 4 bases at V and 2 bases at J, with 6 bases between the two ends. Germline CDR1 is SEHNR and CDR2 is FQNEAQ (reference sequence). The CDR3 sequence is 13 residues long. CDR3 nucleotides: TGTGCCAGCAGCTCCACAGCCTACAATGAGCAGTTCTTC. The encoded protein is CASSSTAYNEQFF.

V is TRBV9 and J is TRBJ1-2, with 7 bases that match TRBD1. CDR1 and CDR2 (germline): SGDLS, YYNGEE. The CDR3 runs to 15 residues. V was clipped by 2 bases and J by 2 bases; unmatched bases: 6. The CDR3 DNA follows: TGTGCCAGCAGCGTGGAGGGGGCAGGCAACTATGGCTACACCTTC. Amino acids: CASSVEGAGNYGYTF.

The J gene is TRBJ1-4, the V gene TRBV7-8; 8 bases fit TRBD1. Germline V gene lookup returns CDR1 SGHVS and CDR2 FQNEAQ. Losses at the gene ends were 3 bases for V and 7 bases for J; bases not matched to a gene: 10. This CDR3 contains 16 residues. CDR3 DNA: TGTGCCAGCAGCTTTCTTCCGACAGGGGCGATTGAAAAACTGTTTTTT. Its translation: CASSFLPTGAIEKLFF.

This chain links TRBV28 with TRBJ1-1; D is unclear. Per germline, CDR1 MDHEN and CDR2 SYDVKM. The length of the CDR3 is 13 residues. V shed 4 bases and J shed 3 bases, with 9 bases lying between them. The CDR3 coding sequence is TGTGCCAGCAGTTCGAGAGGGTACACTGAAGCTTTCTTT. Encoded protein: CASSSRGYTEAFF.

This clone was observed a few times. The V call is TRBV7-2, the J call TRBJ2-3; weak D call: TRBD2 (6 bases). The CDR3 is 16 residues long. The V gene's germline CDR1 is SGHTA and CDR2 FQGNSA. V was pared by 5 bases and J by 2 bases, with 17 bases between. DNA of the CDR3: TGTGCCAGCAGCATGGGACTTTCTGCCTTCACAGATACGCAGTATTTT. It is translated as CASSMGLSAFTDTQYF.

This clone was seen only once. The rearrangement joins TRBV7-2 to TRBJ2-7; D not certain. Deletions cut 5 bases from V and 7 bases from J, with 15 bases between. The CDR3 spans 13 residues. The V gene's germline CDR1 is SGHTA and CDR2 FQGNSA. In DNA form, the CDR3 reads TGTGCCAGCAGCCCACAGCCCCTTGGAGAGCAGTACTTC. It translates to CASSPQPLGEQYF.

Here the CDR3 reads CASSGTGTIDSNQPQHF. The CDR3 nucleotides read TGTGCCAGCAGTGGGACAGGGACCATCGATAGCAATCAGCCCCAGCATTTT. This chain uses TRBV6-1 with TRBJ1-5, with TRBD1 matching over 8 bases. The CDR3 extends over 17 amino acids. In germline, CDR1 is MNHNS, CDR2 SASEGT. The V segment lost 4 bases and the J segment 0 bases; nucleotides outside the gene matches: 8.

This clone showed up just a few times. Its ends do not fully match the called genes, so a read error is possible. In DNA, the CDR3 is TGTGCCGGCAGACTAGGACCCAGCGAGCAGTACTTC. Translating gives CAGRLGPSEQYF. The chain joins TRBV2 to TRBJ2-7; TRBD2 is a possible D gene (6 bases). This CDR3 region has 12 residues. Germline assignment: CDR1 SNHLY and CDR2 FYNNEI.

The rearrangement links TRBV19 to TRBJ2-5; no definite D call. V was shortened by 3 bases and J by 4 bases, with 15 bases between the two germline ends. The CDR3 is 15 residues long. CDR1 LNHDA and CDR2 SQIVND come from the germline V gene (reference sequence). The CDR3 region has the DNA TGTGCCAGTAGTATCGGCGCCGGGTATGGAGAGACCCAGTACTTC. This codes for CASSIGAGYGETQYF.

The chain is built from TRBV5-1 and TRBJ2-7; tentative D call: TRBD1 (6 bases). This CDR3 has 19 residues. Per germline, CDR1 SGHRS and CDR2 YFSETQ. V gave up 3 bases and J gave up 0 bases, with 25 bases separating them. The CDR3 sequence: CASSYQVGGPADNSYEQYF. The DNA of the CDR3 is TGCGCCAGCAGCTATCAAGTAGGGGGACCGGCGGACAACTCCTACGAGCAGTACTTC.

The V gene is TRBV2, the J gene TRBJ2-7; 10 nucleotides line up with TRBD2. V shed 5 bases, J shed 5 bases, and the junction held 6 bases outside the gene matches. The CDR3 extends over 14 amino acids. Germline-derived CDR1 and CDR2 are SNHLY and FYNNEI. In DNA, the CDR3 is TGTGCCAGCAGTTGGAGGCTAGCGGGGGACGAGCAGTACTTC. Protein sequence: CASSWRLAGDEQYF.

The rearrangement uses TRBV11-2 and TRBJ2-7; TRBD1 aligns across 10 bases. The CDR3 covers 15 residues. Germline V lookup: CDR1 SGHAT, CDR2 FQNNGV. Losses at the gene ends were 1 base for V and 4 bases for J; bases not matched to a gene: 4. CDR3 residues: CASSLGTGGFYEQYF. CDR3 nucleotide sequence: TGTGCCAGCAGCTTAGGGACAGGGGGTTTTTACGAGCAGTACTTC.

This clone showed up just a few times. The CDR3 reads CASSDLGGATDTQYF. The CDR3 region has the DNA TGTGCCAGCAGCGACTTGGGGGGGGCCACAGATACGCAGTATTTT. The V and J genes are TRBV9 and TRBJ2-3, with TRBD2 as a possible D gene (7 bases). The CDR3 length is 15 residues. Germline CDR1 SGDLS, CDR2 YYNGEE. Trimming left V 3 bases short and J 2 bases short, with 13 bases between. Full variable domain (remainder filled in from reference TRBV9 and TRBJ2-3): DSGVTQTPKHLITATGQRVTLRCSPRSGDLSVYWYQQSLDQGLQFLIQYYNGEERAKGNILERFSAQQFPDLHSELNLSSLELGDSALYFCASSDLGGATDTQYFGPGTRLTVL.

This clone has only a few counts. The chain couples TRBV4-2 to TRBJ1-5, with D maybe TRBD1 (6 bases). Trimming shortened V by 6 bases and J by 1 base, and 10 bases separated the two germline ends. CDR1 is LGHNA, CDR2 YNFKEQ, per germline. The CDR3 has 14 amino acids. The CDR3 is CASSFGQSNQPQHF. The CDR3 DNA sequence: TGTGCCAGCAGTTTCGGACAGAGCAATCAGCCCCAGCATTTT.

This clone was found a few times. In DNA, the CDR3 is TGTGCCAGCAGCTTGGCCAGACTCTACTATGGCTACACCTTC. Protein sequence: CASSLARLYYGYTF. The rearrangement uses TRBV5-6 and TRBJ1-2, with no clear D. CDR1 SGHDT and CDR2 YYEEEE come from the germline V gene. V dropped 0 bases and J dropped 3 bases, with 9 bases sitting between them. This CDR3 is 14 amino acids long.

The chain combines TRBV7-2 with TRBJ1-1, with D maybe TRBD1 (5 bases). This CDR3 spans 12 amino acids. The germline V gene encodes CDR1 SGHTA and CDR2 FQGNSA. Trimming removed 3 bases from V and 10 bases from J, with 12 bases in between. Here the CDR3 DNA reads TGTGCCAGCAGCTTCGATCAGGGTCCAGCTTTCTTT. Its translation is CASSFDQGPAFF.

The chain has TRBV2 and TRBJ1-5; D remains unclear. The CDR3 has 14 amino acids. The ends were cut back, 7 bases at V and 0 bases at J, with 10 bases in the middle. The V gene's germline CDR1 is SNHLY and CDR2 FYNNEI. The CDR3 sequence is CASIESNSNQPQHF. CDR3 DNA: TGTGCCAGCATTGAGTCTAATAGCAATCAGCCCCAGCATTTT.

This clone was counted between two and nine times. Other DNA sequences in the same sample also yield this CDR3. The rearrangement uses TRBV7-9 and TRBJ2-5, with 9 bases identical to TRBD1. The length of the CDR3 is 13 residues. Germline values: CDR1 SEHNR, CDR2 FQNEAQ (reference sequence). V shed 5 bases and J 5 bases; nucleotides not matched to a gene: 3. The CDR3 sequence is CASSGTGRETQYF. The CDR3 coding sequence is TGTGCCAGCAGCGGGACAGGGAGGGAGACCCAGTACTTC. Based on the CDR3 plus reference TRBV7-9 and TRBJ2-5, the full variable domain is DTGVSQNPRHKITKRGQNVTFRCDPISEHNRLYWYRQTLGQGPEFLTYFQNEAQLEKSRLLSDRFSAERPKGSFSTLEIQRTEQGDSAMYLCASSGTGRETQYFGPGTRLLVL.

This clone was recorded a few times. The chain uses TRBV6-4 and TRBJ1-2; TRBD1 is a possible D gene (6 bases). The CDR3 loop spans 12 amino acids. Trimming took 6 bases from V and 5 from J, leaving 10 bases between them. Germline CDR1 MRHNA, CDR2 SNTAGT. The CDR3 sequence: CASSEGGYGYTF. CDR3 bases: TGTGCCAGCAGCGAAGGGGGATATGGCTACACCTTC.

This chain links TRBV19 with TRBJ2-1; 7 bases fit TRBD2. Germline values: CDR1 LNHDA, CDR2 SQIVND (reference sequence). This CDR3 comprises 15 residues. J lost 3 bases, V lost 4 bases, and 6 bases had no gene match. Here the CDR3 DNA reads TGTGCCAGTAGTACGCGGGGGAACGACTACAATGAGCAGTTCTTC. Translation: CASSTRGNDYNEQFF.

This clone was detected only a few times. This chain joins TRBV28 and TRBJ1-6; a weak D match, TRBD1 (5 bases). The CDR3 consists of 15 residues. V was pared by 3 bases and J by 9 bases, with 15 bases between. Germline values: CDR1 MDHEN, CDR2 SYDVKM. The CDR3 region is CASSLPGKLGSPLHF. Here the CDR3 DNA reads TGTGCCAGCAGTTTGCCAGGGAAATTGGGTTCACCCCTCCACTTT.

The V gene is TRBV7-6, the J gene TRBJ2-5; a possible D gene is TRBD2 (6 bases). V shed 6 bases and J shed 1 base, with 21 bases lying between them. CDR3 length equals 17 residues. Per the germline V gene, CDR1 is SGHVS and CDR2 is FNYEAQ. The CDR3 bases are TGTGCCAGCAGTAGGGTTCCGCTAGCGCAGGGCCAAGAGACCCAGTACTTC. The encoded protein is CASSRVPLAQGQETQYF.

The sample holds a few counts of this clone. The chain has TRBV29-1 and TRBJ1-1, with 8 nucleotides matching TRBD1. The CDR3 is 14 amino acids. CDR1 and CDR2 (germline): SQVTM, ANQGSEA. Trimming at V came to 5 bases and at J to 5 bases, leaving 10 bases not matched to a gene. The CDR3 loop is CSVQGASWGTEAFF. In nucleotides, the CDR3 is TGCAGCGTTCAGGGGGCGAGTTGGGGAACTGAAGCTTTCTTT.